This T cell receptor beta chain was identified during a study of T cell responses to AZD1222 COVID-19 vaccine. Study-wide findings and caveats: A rise in Spike-specific TCR breadth and depth followed two AZD1222 doses. Clonal diversity was possibly underestimated; the donors were predominantly white British and more often female. CD4 TCRs associated with vaccination spanned spike, dominating at 160-218 and 743-854.

With regard to this clone: What it recognizes is unknown.

V shed 10 bases and J shed 2 bases, with 17 bases lying between them. Germline CDR1 MGHDK, CDR2 SYGVNS. The length of the CDR3 is 14 residues. TCRdb keeps only in-frame clones here, not all; method: immunoSEQ multiplex PCR. Of 100,000 or so clones listed, around nine tenths were seen once; the top ten hold about 14%. This TCR was recovered from an adult in good health. The input for sequencing was peripheral blood, taken on day 0 of AZD1222 vaccination. The gene calls are TRBV25-1 and TRBJ2-5; possibly TRBD1 for D (5 bases). CDR3: CATTGPLEQETQYF. The DNA of the CDR3 is TGTGCCACCACAGGACCGTTGGAACAAGAGACCCAGTACTTC.